Presented here are 19 T cell receptor beta chains from one specimen sequenced in a study of T cell responses to AZD1222 COVID-19 vaccine. The method was immunoSEQ multiplex PCR; TCRdb's version includes in-frame clones alone and lacks a portion of them. The sample records around 140,000 clones, around 91% being singletons. The starting material was peripheral blood, obtained on day 0 of AZD1222 vaccination. Every receptor here comes from an adult in good health.

This chain connects TRBV6-2 or TRBV6-3 to TRBJ1-1; a possible D gene is TRBD1 (5 bases). The length of the CDR3 is 16 residues. V was clipped by 2 bases and J by 6 bases, with 19 bases between them. Germline CDR1 is MNHEY and CDR2 is SVGEGT. Here the CDR3 reads CASSYGGIGVRAEAFF. CDR3 bases: TGTGCCAGCAGTTACGGGGGAATTGGAGTTCGCGCTGAAGCTTTCTTT.

V gene TRBV27 combines with J gene TRBJ2-1; D call uncertain. Trimming removed 5 bases from V and 3 bases from J, with 14 bases in between. CDR1 is MNHEY and CDR2 is SMNVEV in the germline V gene (reference sequence). The CDR3 has 15 amino acids. CDR3 nucleotide sequence: TGTGCCAGCAGTCCGAGCGACCCCGGCTACAATGAGCAGTTCTTC. As protein: CASSPSDPGYNEQFF.

CDR3 loop: CASSEFGDRDHEQYF. The CDR3 DNA reads as TGTGCCAGCAGTGAATTCGGGGACAGGGACCACGAGCAGTACTTC. This sequence joins TRBV25-1 and TRBJ2-7; 9 nucleotides match TRBD1. The CDR3 contains 15 residues. V was clipped by 1 base and J by 5 bases; unmatched bases: 6. Looked up from germline, CDR1 is MGHDK and CDR2 is SYGVNS.

J is TRBJ2-7 and V is TRBV6-5, with a possible D match to TRBD1 (6 bases). CDR1 and CDR2 from the germline V gene are MNHEY and SVGAGI. V lost 0 bases and J 3 bases, leaving 6 bases between the germline ends. This CDR3 is built from 13 residues. The CDR3 DNA sequence: TGTGCCAGCAGTTACTCGACAGGCTACGAGCAGTACTTC. Translation: CASSYSTGYEQYF.

The chain links TRBV28 to TRBJ2-7; 8 bases are shared with TRBD1. The J segment lost 3 bases and the V segment lost 6 bases, leaving 10 bases of the junction unmatched. In germline, CDR1 is MDHEN, CDR2 SYDVKM. The CDR3 covers 15 residues. The DNA for the CDR3 is TGTGCCAGCAGCACCCAGGGGGCTACCAACTACGAGCAGTACTTC. Translating it yields CASSTQGATNYEQYF.

The CDR3 nucleotides read TGTGCCAGCTCACCACTCCGGCAGGGGGCGGCGAACACTGAAGCTTTCTTT. Protein: CASSPLRQGAANTEAFF. The rearrangement joins TRBV18 to TRBJ1-1; TRBD1 matches 8 bases. The germline gives CDR1 KGHSH, CDR2 LQKENI. The CDR3 length is 17 residues. V was pared by 1 base and J by 1 base, with 8 bases of the junction left unmatched.

The V call is TRBV5-4, the J call TRBJ2-1; TRBD1 agrees at 7 bases. The germline V gene has CDR1 SGHNT and CDR2 YYREEE (reference sequence). The CDR3 loop spans 15 amino acids. The junction had 2 bases not matched to a gene; V was cut back by 1 base and J by 1 base. The CDR3, as DNA: TGTGCCAGCAGCTTGTGGGACAGTTCCTACAATGAGCAGTTCTTC. This gives the protein CASSLWDSSYNEQFF.

The chain couples TRBV4-1 to TRBJ1-2; 7 bases map to TRBD1. CDR1 and CDR2 (germline): MGHRA, YSYEKL. The CDR3 has 13 residues. The trim removed 6 bases at V and 5 bases at J, leaving 6 bases unmatched. In DNA form, the CDR3 reads TGCGCCAGCAGTCGCGACAGGGTATATGGCTACACCTTC. It codes for CASSRDRVYGYTF.

The chain uses TRBV7-9 and TRBJ1-2; TRBD1 agrees at 7 bases. Looked up from germline, CDR1 is SEHNR and CDR2 is FQNEAQ (reference sequence). Trimming at V came to 4 bases and at J to 6 bases, leaving 5 bases not matched to a gene. This CDR3 spans 13 amino acids. As DNA, the CDR3 is TGTGCCAGCAGCTCGACAGGGCTCCATGGCTACACCTTC. It yields the protein CASSSTGLHGYTF.

The chain carries TRBV3-1 (or the pseudogene TRBV3-2) and TRBJ1-2; perhaps TRBD1 as D (6 bases). The ends were cut back, 0 bases at V and 5 bases at J, with 13 bases in the middle. CDR1 LGHDT and CDR2 YNNKEL come from the germline V gene (reference sequence). This CDR3 is built from 15 residues. CDR3 nucleotides: TGTGCCAGCAGCCAAGAGGGGGCAGGACCTTATGGCTACACCTTC. This translates into CASSQEGAGPYGYTF.

The genes are TRBV4-1 and TRBJ2-7, with D perhaps TRBD1 or TRBD2 (5 bases each). CDR1 and CDR2 from the germline V gene are MGHRA and YSYEKL. Trimming took off 4 bases at V and 2 bases at J, with 15 bases between the two ends. The CDR3 sequence is 15 residues long. The CDR3 spells CASSLTGTPTYEQYF. Here the CDR3 DNA reads TGCGCCAGCAGCCTCACCGGGACCCCAACCTACGAGCAGTACTTC.

This chain joins TRBV18 and TRBJ1-1; 11 nucleotides agree with TRBD1. Germline lookup yields CDR1 KGHSH and CDR2 LQKENI. The CDR3 has 15 amino acids. J lost 7 bases, V lost 4 bases, and 8 bases had no gene match. The CDR3 DNA reads TGTGCCAGCTCACTCGGACAGGGGGCGCTTGGTGAAGCTTTCTTT. As protein: CASSLGQGALGEAFF.

The V gene is TRBV5-4, the J gene TRBJ1-6, with 8 positions matching TRBD1. Germline V gene data show CDR1 as SGHNT and CDR2 as YYREEE (reference sequence). The V and J ends lost 4 bases and 6 bases, in that order; junction bases with no gene match: 3. CDR3 length: 14 amino acids. The CDR3 DNA is TGTGCCAGCAGCCTCGACAGGGGTAATTCACCCCTCCACTTT. It yields the protein CASSLDRGNSPLHF. Full variable domain (rest looked up from reference TRBV5-4 and TRBJ1-6): ETGVTQSPTHLIKTRGQQVTLRCSSQSGHNTVSWYQQALGQGPQFIFQYYREEENGRGNFPPRFSGLQFPNYSSELNVNALELDDSALYLCASSLDRGNSPLHFGNGTRLTVT.

The chain joins TRBV7-9 to TRBJ2-4; D unclear. With 2 bases removed from V and 0 bases from J, the gap between germline ends came to 8 bases. Germline-derived CDR1 and CDR2 are SEHNR and FQNEAQ (reference sequence). The CDR3 is 15 amino acids. CDR3 DNA: TGTGCCAGCAGCTTAAGCGAGGAAGCCAAAAACATTCAGTACTTC. Its protein is CASSLSEEAKNIQYF.

The V gene is TRBV25-1, the J gene TRBJ2-1, with D possibly being TRBD1 (5 bases). This CDR3 is built from 12 residues. V gave up 6 bases and J gave up 6 bases, with 9 bases separating them. Germline values: CDR1 MGHDK, CDR2 SYGVNS. CDR3 region: CASRSGINEQFF. CDR3 sequence (DNA): TGTGCCAGCAGATCAGGGATCAATGAGCAGTTCTTC.

The rearrangement joins TRBV19 to TRBJ1-2; D is undetermined. The CDR3 sequence is 13 residues long. The germline gives CDR1 LNHDA, CDR2 SQIVND (reference sequence). Trimming shortened V by 3 bases and J by 0 bases, and 5 bases separated the two germline ends. CDR3 bases: TGTGCCAGTAGTATTAGGTCTAACTATGGCTACACCTTC. Translated, it gives CASSIRSNYGYTF.

V and J are TRBV28 and TRBJ1-1; D call uncertain. Per the germline V gene, CDR1 is MDHEN and CDR2 is SYDVKM. The CDR3 is 12 residues long. Trimming stripped 2 bases from V and 1 base from J, with 2 bases between. For the CDR3, the DNA is TGTGCCAGCAGTTTAACGAACACTGAAGCTTTCTTT. Its protein is CASSLTNTEAFF.

The chain recombines TRBV7-9 with TRBJ2-5; D is unclear. CDR1 and CDR2 (germline): SEHNR, FQNEAQ (reference sequence). V was shortened by 5 bases and J by 1 base, with 8 bases between the two germline ends. This CDR3 region has 13 residues. The CDR3, as DNA: TGTGCCAGCAGCCGTGCGGTCCAAGAGACCCAGTACTTC. Translating it yields CASSRAVQETQYF.

The chain carries TRBV28 and TRBJ2-7; TRBD1 matches at 7 bases. The CDR3 loop spans 14 amino acids. Losses at the gene ends were 3 bases for V and 2 bases for J; bases not matched to a gene: 4. The germline CDR1 and CDR2 sequences are MDHEN and SYDVKM. CDR3 in amino acids: CASSFDQGAYEQYF. For the CDR3, the DNA is TGTGCCAGCAGTTTTGATCAGGGGGCCTACGAGCAGTACTTC.